This is a list of T cell receptor beta chains from one sample in a study of T cells after somatic rescue of genetic block. The data were produced by immunoSEQ multiplex PCR, yet TCRdb's version contains in-frame clones alone and is incomplete. The sample lists around 50,000 clones, about 96% occurring once. Material: peripheral blood mononuclear cells (PBMCs). Receptor source: a child under two years old. CDR3s include the opening cysteine and the closing phenylalanine or tryptophan. A D gene is named only where the DNA matches it firmly. Rows give clone size only sometimes, using once, few, many, or a class for an expanded clone.

d_call clone_size j_call v_call cdr3_nt cdr3_aa
- - TRBJ1-5 TRBV7-2 TGTGCCAGCAGCTCCCAGGGCGATCAGCCCCAGCATTTT CASSSQGDQPQHF
TRBD2 - TRBJ2-7 TRBV29-1 TGCAGCGTTGACGGTACTAGCGGGAGCTCCTACGAGCAGTACTTC CSVDGTSGSSYEQYF
- - TRBJ2-3 TRBV9 TGTGCCAGCAGCGTATCGTCAGATACGCAGTATTTT CASSVSSDTQYF
TRBD1 once TRBJ1-2 TRBV19 TGTGCCAGTAGTATAGGATGGACAGGGTTTGGCTACACCTTC CASSIGWTGFGYTF
- - TRBJ2-7 TRBV13 TGTGCCAGCAGCGGACTTGACAGCTCCTACGAGCAGTACTTC CASSGLDSSYEQYF
- - TRBJ1-2 TRBV5-8 TGTGCCAGCAGCTTGACTAACTATGGCTACACCTTC CASSLTNYGYTF
- - TRBJ1-1 TRBV19 TGTGCCAGTAGTGCCGGACCGATGAACACTGAAGCTTTCTTT CASSAGPMNTEAFF
TRBD2 - TRBJ2-1 TRBV7-3 TGTGCCAGCAGCTTAGGGACTAACTACAATGAGCAGTTCTTC CASSLGTNYNEQFF
- - TRBJ1-1 TRBV29-1 TGCAGCGTCGCCCGGGGGAACACTGAAGCTTTCTTT CSVARGNTEAFF
TRBD2 once TRBJ2-3 TRBV2 TGTGCCAGCAGGGCTACTAGCGGATTCACAGATACGCAGTATTTT CASRATSGFTDTQYF
TRBD1 - TRBJ1-2 TRBV18 TGTGCCAGCTCACCGAAAGGACAGGCGAACTATGGCTACACCTTC CASSPKGQANYGYTF
- - TRBJ2-4 TRBV28 TGTGCCAGCAAATATCAGGGTTACGGCATTCAGTACTTC CASKYQGYGIQYF
- - TRBJ1-2 TRBV23-1 TGCGCCAGCAGTCAATCGGCAGGGCATAACTATGGCTACACCTTC CASSQSAGHNYGYTF
TRBD1 - TRBJ1-1 TRBV6-6 TGTGCCAGCAGGCCGAACCGGGACAGGGCCTCTGAAGCTTTCTTT CASRPNRDRASEAFF
- - TRBJ1-5 TRBV21-1 TGTGCCAGCAGCAAAAGTCCCCCAGGGGACAATCAGCCCCAGCATTTT CASSKSPPGDNQPQHF
- - TRBJ2-3 TRBV20-1 TGCAGTGGAACTAGCACAGATACGCAGTATTTT CSGTSTDTQYF
TRBD1 - TRBJ1-1 TRBV19 TGTGCCAGTAGTCCGGGACAGCTCTACCCGAACACTGAAGCTTTCTTT CASSPGQLYPNTEAFF
- - TRBJ2-1 TRBV13 TGTGCCAGCAGCTTAGGCCGAACCGTGGTGCAGTTCTTC CASSLGRTVVQFF
- - TRBJ2-4 TRBV5-1 TGCGCCAGCAGCTTGGCCGGCGCAGTAGCCAAAAACATTCAGTACTTC CASSLAGAVAKNIQYF
- - TRBJ2-1 TRBV7-9 TGTGCCAGCAGCTTACGAGAGAAGGGTGAGCAGTTCTTC CASSLREKGEQFF
- - TRBJ2-7 TRBV29-1 TGCAGCGTTGGAGGTTCCTACGAGCAGTACTTC CSVGGSYEQYF
TRBD1 once TRBJ1-2 TRBV19 TGTGCCAGTAGTTTTCAGCGGACAGGGAACTATGGCTACACCTTC CASSFQRTGNYGYTF
TRBD1 - TRBJ2-7 TRBV5-1 TGCGCCAGCAGCTTGGGGACAGGGTTCTCCTACGAGCAGTACTTC CASSLGTGFSYEQYF
- - TRBJ2-1 TRBV10-1 TGCGCCAGAACTTCTAGTTTTCCCCACAATGAGCAGTTCTTC CARTSSFPHNEQFF
TRBD2 - TRBJ2-3 TRBV6-4 TGTGCCAGCAGAGATCCGGGACTAGCGGGAGGGCCACGCACAGATACGCAGTATTTT CASRDPGLAGGPRTDTQYF
- - TRBJ2-2 TRBV9 TGTGCCAGCAGCCCCAGAGGGGTCACCACCGGGGAGCTGTTTTTT CASSPRGVTTGELFF
- once TRBJ2-7 TRBV10-1 TGCGCCAGCAGTGAGGGTAGCTACGAGCAGTACTTC CASSEGSYEQYF
- - TRBJ2-5 TRBV19 TGTGCCAGTAGTACGGAAGAGACCCAGTACTTC CASSTEETQYF
TRBD2 once TRBJ2-2 TRBV4-2 TGTGCCAGCAGCCAAGATGGGGCTAGCGGGAACGGCGGGGAGCTGTTTTTT CASSQDGASGNGGELFF
- - TRBJ1-1 TRBV18 TGTGCCAGCTCACAGGGGGCTGAAGCTTTCTTT CASSQGAEAFF
- - TRBJ2-3 TRBV5-4 TGTGCCAGCAGCTTGGGGGGCAGGTTCACAGATACGCAGTATTTT CASSLGGRFTDTQYF
TRBD1 once TRBJ1-4 TRBV9 TGTGCCAGCAGCCTGAGGACAGGGTCTGGTGAAAAACTGTTTTTT CASSLRTGSGEKLFF
TRBD1 - TRBJ2-7 TRBV4-2 TGTGCCAGCAGCGAATCCAGGGGGAATTACGAGCAGTACTTC CASSESRGNYEQYF
- - TRBJ2-1 TRBV28 TGTGCCAGCAGTTTGGTCATGGAGCAGTTCTTC CASSLVMEQFF